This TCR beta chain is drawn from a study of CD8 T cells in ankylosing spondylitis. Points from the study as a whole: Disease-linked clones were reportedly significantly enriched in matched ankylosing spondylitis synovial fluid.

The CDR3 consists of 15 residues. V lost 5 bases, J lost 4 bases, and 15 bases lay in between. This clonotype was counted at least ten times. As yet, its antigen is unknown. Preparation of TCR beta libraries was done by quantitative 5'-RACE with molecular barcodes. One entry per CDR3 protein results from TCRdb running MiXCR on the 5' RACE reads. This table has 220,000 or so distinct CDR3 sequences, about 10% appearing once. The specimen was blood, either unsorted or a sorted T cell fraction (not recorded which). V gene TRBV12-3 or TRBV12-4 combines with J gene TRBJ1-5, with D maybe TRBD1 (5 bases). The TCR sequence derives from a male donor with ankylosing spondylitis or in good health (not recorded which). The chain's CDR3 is CASSPRGIGNQPQHF. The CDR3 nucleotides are TGTGCCAGCAGTCCGCGGGGGATAGGGAATCAGCCCCAGCATTTT.